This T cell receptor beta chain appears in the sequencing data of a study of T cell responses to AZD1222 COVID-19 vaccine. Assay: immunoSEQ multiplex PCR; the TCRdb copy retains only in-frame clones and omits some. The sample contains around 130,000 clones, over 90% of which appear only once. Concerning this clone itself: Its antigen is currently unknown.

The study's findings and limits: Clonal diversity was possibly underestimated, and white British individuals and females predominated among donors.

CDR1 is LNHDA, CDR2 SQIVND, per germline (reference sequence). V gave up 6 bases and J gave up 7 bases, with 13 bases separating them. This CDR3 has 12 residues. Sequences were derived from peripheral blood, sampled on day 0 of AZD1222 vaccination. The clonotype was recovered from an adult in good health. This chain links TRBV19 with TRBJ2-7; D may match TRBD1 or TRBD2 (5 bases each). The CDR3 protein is CASRTGTREQYF. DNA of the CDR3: TGTGCCAGTAGGACCGGGACGAGGGAGCAGTACTTC.